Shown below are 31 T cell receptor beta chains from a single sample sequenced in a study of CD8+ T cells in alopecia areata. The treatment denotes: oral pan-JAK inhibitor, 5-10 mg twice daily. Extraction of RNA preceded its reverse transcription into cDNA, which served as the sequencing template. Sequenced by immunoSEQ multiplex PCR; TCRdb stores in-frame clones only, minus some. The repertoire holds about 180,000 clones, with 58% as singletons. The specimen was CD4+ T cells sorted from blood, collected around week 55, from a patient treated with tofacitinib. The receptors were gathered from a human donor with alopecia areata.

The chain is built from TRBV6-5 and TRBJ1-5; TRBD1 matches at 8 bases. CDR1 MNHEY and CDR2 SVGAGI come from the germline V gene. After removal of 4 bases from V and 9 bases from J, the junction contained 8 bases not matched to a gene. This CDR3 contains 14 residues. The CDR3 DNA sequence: TGTGCCAGCAGTTCCCGGACAGGGAACAGGCCCCAGCATTTT. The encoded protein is CASSSRTGNRPQHF.

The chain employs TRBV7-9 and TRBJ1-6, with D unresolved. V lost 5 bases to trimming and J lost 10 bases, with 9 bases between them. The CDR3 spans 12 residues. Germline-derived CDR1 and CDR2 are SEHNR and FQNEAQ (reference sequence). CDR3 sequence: CASSPQESPLHF. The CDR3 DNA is TGTGCCAGCAGCCCACAAGAGTCACCCCTCCACTTT.

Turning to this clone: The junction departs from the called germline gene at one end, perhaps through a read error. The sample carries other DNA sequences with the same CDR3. CDR3 loop: CSGGNTEAFF. As DNA, the CDR3 is TGCAGCGGAGGGAACACCGAAGCTTTCTTT. J is TRBJ1-1 and V is TRBV29-1; no reliable D call. The CDR3 extends over 10 amino acids. CDR1 and CDR2 (germline): SQVTM, ANQGSEA. The variable domain in full, completed from reference TRBV29-1 and TRBJ1-1, reads SAVISQKPSRDICQRGTSLTIQCQVDSQVTMMFWYRQQPGQSLTLIATANQGSEATYESGFVIDKFPISRPNLTFSTLTVSNMSPEDSSIYLCSGGNTEAFFGQGTRLTVV.

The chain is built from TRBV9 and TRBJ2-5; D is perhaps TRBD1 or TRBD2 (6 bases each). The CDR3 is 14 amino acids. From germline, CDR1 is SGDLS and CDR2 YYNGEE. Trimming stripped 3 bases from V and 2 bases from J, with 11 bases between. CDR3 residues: CASSAGAGQETQYF. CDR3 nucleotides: TGTGCCAGCAGCGCAGGGGCGGGGCAAGAGACCCAGTACTTC. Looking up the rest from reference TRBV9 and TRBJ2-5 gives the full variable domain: DSGVTQTPKHLITATGQRVTLRCSPRSGDLSVYWYQQSLDQGLQFLIQYYNGEERAKGNILERFSAQQFPDLHSELNLSSLELGDSALYFCASSAGAGQETQYFGPGTRLLVL.

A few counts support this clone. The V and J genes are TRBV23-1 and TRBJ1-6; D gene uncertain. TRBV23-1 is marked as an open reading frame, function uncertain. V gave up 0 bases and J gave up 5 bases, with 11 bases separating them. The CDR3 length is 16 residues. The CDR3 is CASSQSITVNNSPLHF. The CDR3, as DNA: TGCGCCAGCAGTCAATCGATAACGGTCAATAATTCACCCCTCCACTTT.

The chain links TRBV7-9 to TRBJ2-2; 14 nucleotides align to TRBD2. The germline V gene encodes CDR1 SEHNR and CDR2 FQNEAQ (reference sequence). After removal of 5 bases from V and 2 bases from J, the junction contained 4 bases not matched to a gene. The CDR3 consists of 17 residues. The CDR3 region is CASSGTSGGLNTGELFF. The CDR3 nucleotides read TGTGCCAGCAGCGGGACTAGCGGGGGCCTAAACACCGGGGAGCTGTTTTTT.

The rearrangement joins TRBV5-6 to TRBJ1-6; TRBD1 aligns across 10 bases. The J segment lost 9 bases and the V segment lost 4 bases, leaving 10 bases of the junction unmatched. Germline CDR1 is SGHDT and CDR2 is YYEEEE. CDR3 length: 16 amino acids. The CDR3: CASSPTRTGGSSPLHF. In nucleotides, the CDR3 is TGTGCCAGCAGCCCGACCCGGACAGGGGGGAGTTCACCCCTCCACTTT.

The CDR3 loop is CASSEQNTEAFF. The CDR3, as DNA: TGTGCCAGCAGCGAGCAGAACACTGAAGCTTTCTTT. The rearrangement links TRBV2 to TRBJ1-1, with D uncertain. Trimming took 6 bases from V and 1 from J, leaving 6 bases between them. The CDR3 totals 12 residues. The germline gives CDR1 SNHLY, CDR2 FYNNEI.

CDR3 residues: CASTLQGSTDTQYF. Written as DNA, the CDR3 is TGTGCCAGCACCCTACAGGGGAGCACAGATACGCAGTATTTT. This chain uses TRBV11-3 with TRBJ2-3; 7 bases are shared with TRBD1. The CDR3 length is 14 residues. Germline CDR1 is SGHNT and CDR2 is YENEEA. J lost 0 bases, V lost 7 bases, and 4 bases had no gene match.

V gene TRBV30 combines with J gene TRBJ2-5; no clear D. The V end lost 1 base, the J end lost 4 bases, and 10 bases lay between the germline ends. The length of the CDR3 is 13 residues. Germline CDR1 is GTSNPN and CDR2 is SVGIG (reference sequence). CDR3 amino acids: CAWSGALPETQYF. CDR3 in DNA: TGTGCCTGGAGTGGGGCCCTCCCAGAGACCCAGTACTTC.

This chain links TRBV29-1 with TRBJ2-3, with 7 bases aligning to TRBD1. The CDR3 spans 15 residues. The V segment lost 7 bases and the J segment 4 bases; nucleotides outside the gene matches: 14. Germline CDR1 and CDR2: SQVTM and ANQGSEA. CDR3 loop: CSGKQGTASSDTQYF. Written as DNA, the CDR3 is TGCAGCGGCAAACAGGGGACCGCTTCTTCAGATACGCAGTATTTT.

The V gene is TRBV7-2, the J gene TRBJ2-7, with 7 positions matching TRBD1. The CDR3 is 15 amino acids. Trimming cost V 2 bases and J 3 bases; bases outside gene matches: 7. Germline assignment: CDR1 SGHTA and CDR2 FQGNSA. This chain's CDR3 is CASSLSGTVRYEQYF. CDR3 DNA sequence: TGTGCCAGCAGCTTATCCGGGACAGTACGCTACGAGCAGTACTTC. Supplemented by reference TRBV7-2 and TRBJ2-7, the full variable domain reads GAGVSQSPSNKVTEKGKDVELRCDPISGHTALYWYRQSLGQGLEFLIYFQGNSAPDKSGLPSDRFSAERTGGSVSTLTIQRTQQEDSAVYLCASSLSGTVRYEQYFGPGTRLTVT.

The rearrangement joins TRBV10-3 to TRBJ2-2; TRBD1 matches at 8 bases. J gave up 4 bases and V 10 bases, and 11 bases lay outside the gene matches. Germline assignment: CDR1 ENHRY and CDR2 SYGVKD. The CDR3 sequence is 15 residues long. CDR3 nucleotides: TGTGCCACCCGAACAGGGGGTTCAAGCACCGGGGAGCTGTTTTTT. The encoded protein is CATRTGGSSTGELFF.

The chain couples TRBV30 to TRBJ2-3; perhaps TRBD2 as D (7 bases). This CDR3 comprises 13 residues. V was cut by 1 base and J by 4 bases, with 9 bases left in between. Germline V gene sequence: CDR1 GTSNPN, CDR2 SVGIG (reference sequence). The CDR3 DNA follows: TGTGCCTGGAGTGGGGGGGGCCCAGATACGCAGTATTTT. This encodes CAWSGGGPDTQYF.

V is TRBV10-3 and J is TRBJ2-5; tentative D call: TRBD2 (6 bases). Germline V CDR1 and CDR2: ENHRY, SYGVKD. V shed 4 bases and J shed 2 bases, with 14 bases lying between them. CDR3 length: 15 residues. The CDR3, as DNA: TGTGCCATCAGTGCCATGGCGGGGTTGCAAGAGACCCAGTACTTC. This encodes CAISAMAGLQETQYF.

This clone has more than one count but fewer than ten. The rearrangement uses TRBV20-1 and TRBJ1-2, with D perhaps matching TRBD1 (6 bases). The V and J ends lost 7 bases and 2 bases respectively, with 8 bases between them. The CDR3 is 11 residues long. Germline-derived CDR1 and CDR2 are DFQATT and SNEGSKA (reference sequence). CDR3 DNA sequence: TGCAGTGTACAGGGCAACTATGGCTACACCTTC. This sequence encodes CSVQGNYGYTF.

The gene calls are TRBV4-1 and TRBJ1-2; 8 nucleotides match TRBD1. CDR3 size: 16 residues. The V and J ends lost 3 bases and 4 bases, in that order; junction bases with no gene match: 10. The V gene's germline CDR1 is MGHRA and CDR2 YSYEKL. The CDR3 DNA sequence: TGCGCCAGCAGCCACTCGACAGGGGAAGTTTTCTATGGCTACACCTTC. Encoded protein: CASSHSTGEVFYGYTF.

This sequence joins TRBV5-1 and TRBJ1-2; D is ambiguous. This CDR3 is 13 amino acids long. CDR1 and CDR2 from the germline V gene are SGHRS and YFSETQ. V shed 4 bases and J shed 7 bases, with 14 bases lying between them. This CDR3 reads CASSGERLSGYTF. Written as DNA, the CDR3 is TGCGCCAGCAGCGGGGAAAGACTCTCTGGCTACACCTTC.

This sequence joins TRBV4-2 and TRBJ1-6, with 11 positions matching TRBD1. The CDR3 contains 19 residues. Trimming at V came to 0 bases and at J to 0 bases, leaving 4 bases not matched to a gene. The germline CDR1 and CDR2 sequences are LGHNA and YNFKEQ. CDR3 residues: CASSQDGTGGLSYNSPLHF. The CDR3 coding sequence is TGTGCCAGCAGCCAAGACGGGACAGGGGGTCTCTCCTATAATTCACCCCTCCACTTT.

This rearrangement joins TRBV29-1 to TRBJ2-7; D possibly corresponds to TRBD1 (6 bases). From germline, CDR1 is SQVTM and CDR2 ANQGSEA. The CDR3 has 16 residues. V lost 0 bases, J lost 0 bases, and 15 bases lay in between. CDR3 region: CSVEDPDRRSSYEQYF. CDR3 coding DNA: TGCAGCGTTGAAGACCCCGACAGGCGCAGCTCCTACGAGCAGTACTTC.

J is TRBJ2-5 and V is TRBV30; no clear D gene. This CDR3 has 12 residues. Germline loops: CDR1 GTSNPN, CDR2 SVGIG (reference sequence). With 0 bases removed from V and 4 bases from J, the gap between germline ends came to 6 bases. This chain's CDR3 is CAWSVIGETQYF. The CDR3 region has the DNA TGTGCCTGGAGTGTAATAGGAGAGACCCAGTACTTC.

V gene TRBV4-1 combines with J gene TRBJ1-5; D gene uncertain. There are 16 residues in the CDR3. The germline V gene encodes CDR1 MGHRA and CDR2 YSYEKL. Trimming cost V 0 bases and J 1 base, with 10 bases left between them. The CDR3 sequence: CASSQEAALSNQPQHF. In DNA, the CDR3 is TGCGCCAGCAGCCAAGAGGCAGCACTGAGCAATCAGCCCCAGCATTTT.

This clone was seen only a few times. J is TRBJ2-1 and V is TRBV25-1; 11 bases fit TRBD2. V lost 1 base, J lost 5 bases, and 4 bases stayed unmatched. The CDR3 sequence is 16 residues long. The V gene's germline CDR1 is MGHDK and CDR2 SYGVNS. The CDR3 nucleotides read TGTGCCAGCAGTGAATTTCGTAGCGGGGGGGACAATGAGCAGTTCTTC. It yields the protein CASSEFRSGGDNEQFF.

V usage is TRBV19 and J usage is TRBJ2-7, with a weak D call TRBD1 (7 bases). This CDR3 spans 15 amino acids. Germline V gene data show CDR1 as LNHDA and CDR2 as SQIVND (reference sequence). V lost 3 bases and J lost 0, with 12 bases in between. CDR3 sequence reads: CASSIRQGGSYEQYF. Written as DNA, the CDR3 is TGTGCCAGTAGTATTCGCCAGGGGGGCTCCTACGAGCAGTACTTC. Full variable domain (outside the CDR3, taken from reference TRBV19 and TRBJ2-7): DGGITQSPKYLFRKEGQNVTLSCEQNLNHDAMYWYRQDPGQGLRLIYYSQIVNDFQKGDIAEGYSVSREKKESFPLTVTSAQKNPTAFYLCASSIRQGGSYEQYFGPGTRLTVT.

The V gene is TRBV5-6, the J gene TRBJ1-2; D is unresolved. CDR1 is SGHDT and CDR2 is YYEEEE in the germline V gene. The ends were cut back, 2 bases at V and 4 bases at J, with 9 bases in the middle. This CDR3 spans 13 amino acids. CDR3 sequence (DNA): TGTGCCAGCAGCTTTCCGGACCTCTATGGCTACACCTTC. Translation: CASSFPDLYGYTF.

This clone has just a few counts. The CDR3 coding sequence is TGTGCCAGCAGCGCATGGATGCGAACTGAAGCTTTCTTT. Protein: CASSAWMRTEAFF. The rearrangement uses TRBV5-4 and TRBJ1-1; D is undetermined. Trimming stripped 4 bases from V and 5 bases from J, with 12 bases between. This CDR3 region has 13 residues. Looked up from germline, CDR1 is SGHNT and CDR2 is YYREEE (reference sequence). Full variable domain (missing parts from reference TRBV5-4 and TRBJ1-1): ETGVTQSPTHLIKTRGQQVTLRCSSQSGHNTVSWYQQALGQGPQFIFQYYREEENGRGNFPPRFSGLQFPNYSSELNVNALELDDSALYLCASSAWMRTEAFFGQGTRLTVV.

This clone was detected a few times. CDR3 protein: CASSLGQDRAYGYTF. The CDR3 DNA is TGTGCCAGCAGCTTGGGCCAGGACAGGGCCTATGGCTACACCTTC. The chain is built from TRBV5-6 and TRBJ1-2; 8 bases are a match to TRBD1. Germline lookup yields CDR1 SGHDT and CDR2 YYEEEE. V shed 0 bases and J 4 bases; nucleotides not matched to a gene: 5. The CDR3 extends over 15 amino acids. Full variable domain (rest looked up from reference TRBV5-6 and TRBJ1-2): DAGVTQSPTHLIKTRGQQVTLRCSPKSGHDTVSWYQQALGQGPQFIFQYYEEEERQRGNFPDRFSGHQFPNYSSELNVNALLLGDSALYLCASSLGQDRAYGYTFGSGTRLTVV.

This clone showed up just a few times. DNA of the CDR3: TGTGCCTGGAGTGGGACAGTGTATGGCTACACCTTC. Its translation: CAWSGTVYGYTF. This chain links TRBV30 with TRBJ1-2; D might be TRBD1 (6 bases). CDR1 is GTSNPN, CDR2 SVGIG, per germline (reference sequence). The CDR3 spans 12 residues. With 1 base removed from V and 5 bases from J, the gap between germline ends came to 8 bases.

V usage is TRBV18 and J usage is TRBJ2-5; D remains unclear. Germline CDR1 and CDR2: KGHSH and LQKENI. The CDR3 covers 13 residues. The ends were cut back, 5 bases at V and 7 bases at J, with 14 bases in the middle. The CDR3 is CASSTDGSGTQYF. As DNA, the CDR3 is TGTGCCAGCTCAACCGACGGATCGGGGACCCAGTACTTC.

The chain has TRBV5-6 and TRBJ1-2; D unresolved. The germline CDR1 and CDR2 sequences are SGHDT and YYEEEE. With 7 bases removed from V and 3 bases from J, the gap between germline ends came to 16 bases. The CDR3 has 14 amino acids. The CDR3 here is CASCPLGIDYGYTF. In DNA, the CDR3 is TGTGCCAGCTGCCCCCTTGGAATAGACTATGGCTACACCTTC.

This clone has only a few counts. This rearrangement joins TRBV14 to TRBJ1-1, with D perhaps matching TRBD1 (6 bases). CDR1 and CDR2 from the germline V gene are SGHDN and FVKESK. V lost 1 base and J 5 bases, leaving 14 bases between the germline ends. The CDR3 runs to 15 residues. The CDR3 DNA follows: TGTGCCAGCAGCCAAGCCTCGACAGGTCAGACTGAAGCTTTCTTT. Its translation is CASSQASTGQTEAFF. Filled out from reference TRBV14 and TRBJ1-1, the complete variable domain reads EAGVTQFPSHSVIEKGQTVTLRCDPISGHDNLYWYRRVMGKEIKFLLHFVKESKQDESGMPNNRFLAERTGGTYSTLKVQPAELEDSGVYFCASSQASTGQTEAFFGQGTRLTVV.